This is a list of T cell receptor beta chains from one sample in a study of T cells in Graves' hyperthyroidism and ophthalmopathy. MiXCR, run by TCRdb on the multiplex PCR reads, gives a single entry per CDR3 protein. The data show about half a million distinct CDR3 sequences, around 20% seen once. The sequencing sample was made of blood. The origin of the receptors is a man in his forties or fifties with Graves' ophthalmopathy. The CDR3 runs from the conserved cysteine through the conserved F or W. A D gene is named only where the DNA matches it firmly. Rows may omit the clone size; those that give it use once, few, many or a size class.

TRBV20-1	TRBJ2-2	TRBD2	.	CSAATRLAAGELFF	TGCAGTGCTGCGACCCGACTAGCTGCCGGGGAGCTGTTTTTT
TRBV11-2	TRBJ2-4	.	many	CASSYTGPVDIQYF	TGTGCCAGCAGTTATACGGGACCAGTGGACATTCAGTACTTC
TRBV6-1	TRBJ2-3	.	many	CASSASYRSDTQYF	TGTGCCAGCAGTGCCTCATATAGGTCGGATACGCAGTATTTT
TRBV6-1	TRBJ2-5	.	many	CASSATRKETQYF	TGTGCCAGCAGCGCGACACGGAAAGAGACCCAGTACTTC
TRBV5-4	TRBJ2-2	.	few	CASSPDLANTGELFF	TGTGCCAGCAGCCCGGACTTGGCGAACACCGGGGAGCTGTTTTTT
TRBV12-3/TRBV12-4	TRBJ2-7	.	many	CASSRRPDSYEQYF	TGTGCCAGCAGTCGAAGACCGGACTCCTACGAGCAGTACTTC
TRBV5-6	TRBJ2-2	TRBD2	few	CASSNGLAGDGTGELFF	TGTGCCAGCAGCAACGGACTAGCGGGAGATGGGACCGGGGAGCTGTTTTTT
TRBV11-2	TRBJ2-1	TRBD2	many	CASSLGLAGTYNEQFF	TGTGCCAGCAGCTTAGGACTAGCGGGGACCTACAATGAGCAGTTCTTC
TRBV30	TRBJ2-1	.	once	CARSGTSYNEQFF	TGTGCCCGGAGTGGTACCTCCTACAATGAGCAGTTCTTC
TRBV7-9	TRBJ2-5	.	.	CASSSQLAGGQETQYF	TGTGCCAGCAGCTCTCAGTTAGCAGGGGGGCAAGAGACCCAGTACTTC
TRBV30	TRBJ2-7	.	few	CAWSVFRDPYEQYF	TGTGCCTGGAGTGTATTTAGGGACCCCTACGAGCAGTACTTC
TRBV5-1	TRBJ2-7	TRBD2	many	CASRFGGLSSYEQYF	TGCGCCAGCCGCTTCGGGGGGTTAAGCTCCTACGAGCAGTACTTC
TRBV4-3	TRBJ1-6	.	.	CASSQDPLGLSKNSPLHF	TGCGCCAGCAGCCAGGATCCGCTTGGACTAAGTAAAAATTCACCCCTCCACTTT
TRBV7-3	TRBJ1-1	TRBD1	many	CASSQGQLNTEAFF	TGTGCCAGCAGCCAGGGACAGTTGAACACTGAAGCTTTCTTT
TRBV7-2	TRBJ1-4	.	.	CASSLGRTGGSQGYEKLFF	TGTGCCAGCAGCTTAGGACGTACCGGAGGATCGCAGGGGTATGAAAAACTGTTTTTT
TRBV27	TRBJ1-2	.	few	CASRFISVAGGYGYTF	TGTGCCAGCAGATTTATAAGCGTGGCGGGTGGCTATGGCTACACCTTC
TRBV20-1	TRBJ2-4	TRBD1	few	CSHTGGMAKNIQYF	TGCAGTCATACAGGGGGCATGGCCAAAAACATTCAGTACTTC
TRBV16	TRBJ2-1	.	.	CASSQRGGAYNEQFF	TGTGCCAGCAGCCAAAGGGGGGGCGCCTACAATGAGCAGTTCTTC
TRBV9	TRBJ2-6	.	.	CASSPQTVANVLTF	TGTGCCAGCAGCCCCCAAACGGTGGCCAACGTCCTGACTTTC
TRBV29-1	TRBJ2-2	.	.	CSANVNTGELFF	TGCAGCGCCAATGTGAACACCGGGGAGCTGTTTTTT